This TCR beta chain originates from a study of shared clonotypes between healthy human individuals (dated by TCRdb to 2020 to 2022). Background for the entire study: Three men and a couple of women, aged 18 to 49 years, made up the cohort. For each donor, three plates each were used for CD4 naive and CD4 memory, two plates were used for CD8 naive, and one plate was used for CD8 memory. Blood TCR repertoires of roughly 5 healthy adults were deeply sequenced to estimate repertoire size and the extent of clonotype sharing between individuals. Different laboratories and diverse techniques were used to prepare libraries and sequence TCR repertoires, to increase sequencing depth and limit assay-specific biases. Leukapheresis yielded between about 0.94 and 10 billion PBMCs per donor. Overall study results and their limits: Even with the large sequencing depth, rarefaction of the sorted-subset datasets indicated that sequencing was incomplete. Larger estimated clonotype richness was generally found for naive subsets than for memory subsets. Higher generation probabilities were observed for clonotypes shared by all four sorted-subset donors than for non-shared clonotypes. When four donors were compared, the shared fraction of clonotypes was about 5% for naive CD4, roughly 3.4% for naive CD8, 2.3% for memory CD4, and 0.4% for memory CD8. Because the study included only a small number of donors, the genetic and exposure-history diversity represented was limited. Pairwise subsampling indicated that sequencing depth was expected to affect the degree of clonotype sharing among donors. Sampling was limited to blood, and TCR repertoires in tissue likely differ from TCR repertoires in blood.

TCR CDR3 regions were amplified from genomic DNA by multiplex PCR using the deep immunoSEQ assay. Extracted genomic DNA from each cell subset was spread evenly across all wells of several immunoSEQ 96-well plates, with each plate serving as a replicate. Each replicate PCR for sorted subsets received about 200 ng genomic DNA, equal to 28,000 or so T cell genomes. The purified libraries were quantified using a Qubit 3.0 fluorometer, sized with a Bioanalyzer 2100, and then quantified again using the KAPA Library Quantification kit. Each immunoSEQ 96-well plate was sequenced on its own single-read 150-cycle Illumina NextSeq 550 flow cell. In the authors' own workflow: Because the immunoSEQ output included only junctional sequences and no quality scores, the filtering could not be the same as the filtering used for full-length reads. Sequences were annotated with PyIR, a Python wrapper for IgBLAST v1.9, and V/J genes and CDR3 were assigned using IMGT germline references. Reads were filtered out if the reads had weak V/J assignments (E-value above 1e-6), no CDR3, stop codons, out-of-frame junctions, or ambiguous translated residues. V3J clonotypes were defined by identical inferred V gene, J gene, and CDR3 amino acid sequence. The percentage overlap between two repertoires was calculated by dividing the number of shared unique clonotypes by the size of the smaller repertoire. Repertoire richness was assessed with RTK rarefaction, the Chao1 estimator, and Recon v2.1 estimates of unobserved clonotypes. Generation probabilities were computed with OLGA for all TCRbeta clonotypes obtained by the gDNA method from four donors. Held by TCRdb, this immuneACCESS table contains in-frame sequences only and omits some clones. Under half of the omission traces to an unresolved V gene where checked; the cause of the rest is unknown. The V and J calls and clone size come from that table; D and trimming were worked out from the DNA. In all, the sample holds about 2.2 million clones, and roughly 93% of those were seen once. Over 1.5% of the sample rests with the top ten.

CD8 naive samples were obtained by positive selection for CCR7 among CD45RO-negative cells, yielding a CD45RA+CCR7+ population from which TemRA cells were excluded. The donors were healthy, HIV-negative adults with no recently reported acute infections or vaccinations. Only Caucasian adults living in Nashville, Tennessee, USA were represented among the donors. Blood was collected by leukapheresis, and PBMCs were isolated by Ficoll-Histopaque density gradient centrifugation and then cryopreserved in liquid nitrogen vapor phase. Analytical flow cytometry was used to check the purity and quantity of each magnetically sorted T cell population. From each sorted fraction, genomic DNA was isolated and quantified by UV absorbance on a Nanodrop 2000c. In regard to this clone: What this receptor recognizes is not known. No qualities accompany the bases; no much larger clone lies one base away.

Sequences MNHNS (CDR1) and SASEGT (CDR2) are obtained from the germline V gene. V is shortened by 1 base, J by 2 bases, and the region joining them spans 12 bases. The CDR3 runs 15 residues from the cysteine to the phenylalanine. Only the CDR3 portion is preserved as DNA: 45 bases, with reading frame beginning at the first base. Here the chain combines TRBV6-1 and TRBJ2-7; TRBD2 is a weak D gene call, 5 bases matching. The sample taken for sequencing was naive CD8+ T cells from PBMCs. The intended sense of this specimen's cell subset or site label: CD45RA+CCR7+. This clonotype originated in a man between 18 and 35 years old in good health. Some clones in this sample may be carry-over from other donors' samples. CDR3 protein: CASSEEGGYTYEQYF. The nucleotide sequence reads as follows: TGTGCCAGCAGTGAAGAGGGCGGGTATACCTACGAGCAGTACTTC.